The TCR beta chain described here comes from a study of cytomegalovirus exposure and HLA in healthy donors. Whole-study findings and limits: Only CMV serostatus was available as immune exposure information. Previous analysis showed most TCR beta V segments were productive about 87% or about 30% of the time.

Regarding this clone: Its antigen is not identified.

The PCR contained 60 Vbeta and 13 Jbeta primers. In the original workflow: Per a later analysis, the number of unique TCR beta chains was approximately 80 million, of which around 9.9 million were shared. Assay: immunoSEQ multiplex PCR; the TCRdb copy retains only in-frame clones and omits some. That table furnishes V, J and clone size, whereas the DNA furnished D and trimming. The table shows some 180,000 clones, with 70% to 80% occurring only once. The V gene's germline CDR1 is SGHNT and CDR2 YYREEE (reference sequence). The CDR3 loop spans 16 amino acids. V lost 5 bases to trimming and J lost 2 bases; unmatched junction nucleotides: 4.

This chain connects TRBV5-4 to TRBJ2-7; 16 bases line up with TRBD2. Sequencing was performed on PBMCs. This receptor was identified in a male donor in good health and CMV-seronegative. The CDR3: CASSSGTSGRAYEQYF. In DNA form, the CDR3 reads TGTGCCAGCAGTTCTGGGACTAGCGGGAGGGCCTACGAGCAGTACTTC.